This T cell receptor beta chain was found in a study of radiation and T cells in renal cell carcinoma. Study-wide background: Nephrectomy followed 15 Gy stereotactic body radiation by 4 weeks.

The data were produced by immunoSEQ multiplex PCR, yet TCRdb's version contains in-frame clones alone and is incomplete. The data contain just under 80,000 clones, approximately 86% of them seen just once; the ten biggest clones take up more than 20%. Note on this clone: The antigen is undetermined.

General study results and limits: No pretreatment tumor biopsies were available for baseline clonotypes.

Germline-derived CDR1 and CDR2 are MNHNY and SVGAGI (reference sequence). Trimming cost V 7 bases and J 8 bases, with 17 bases left between them. The CDR3 consists of 13 residues. Regarding time point: blood 2 weeks post-SBRT. Treatment: 15 Gy SBRT to primary tumor, nephrectomy 4 weeks later. After SBRT, blood was collected at 2 and 4 weeks, plus baseline. The clonotype originates from a woman in her fifties or sixties with renal cell carcinoma. The sequencing here drew on blood, taken from a patient whose treatment included radiotherapy and nephrectomy. The rearrangement joins TRBV6-6 to TRBJ1-2; D is perhaps TRBD1 (6 bases). CDR3 in DNA: TGTGCCAGCAACAGGGATCCACCCGGCGGCTACACCTTC. Translated, it gives CASNRDPPGGYTF.